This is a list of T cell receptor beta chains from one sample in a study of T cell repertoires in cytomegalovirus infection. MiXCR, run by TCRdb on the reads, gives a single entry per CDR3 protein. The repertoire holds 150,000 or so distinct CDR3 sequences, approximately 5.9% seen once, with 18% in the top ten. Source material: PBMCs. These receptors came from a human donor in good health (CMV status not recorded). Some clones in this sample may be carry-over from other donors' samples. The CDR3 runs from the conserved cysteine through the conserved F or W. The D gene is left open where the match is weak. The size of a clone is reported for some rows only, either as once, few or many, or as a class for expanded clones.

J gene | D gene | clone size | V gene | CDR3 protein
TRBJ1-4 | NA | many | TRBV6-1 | CASSEVSGGLPLDEKLFF
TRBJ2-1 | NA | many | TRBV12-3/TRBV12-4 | CASSFASRPVSQFF
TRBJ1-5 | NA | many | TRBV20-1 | CSASRVDQPQHF
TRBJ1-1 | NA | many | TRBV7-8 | CASRPGAMNTEAFF
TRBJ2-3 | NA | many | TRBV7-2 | CASLAGLATDTQYF
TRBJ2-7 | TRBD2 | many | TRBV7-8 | CASSFGLAGGTYEQYF
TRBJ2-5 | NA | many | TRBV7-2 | CASSLDRVVETQYF
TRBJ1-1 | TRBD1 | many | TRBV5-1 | CASSMGQRFTEAFF
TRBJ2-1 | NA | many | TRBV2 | CASSVMRGQQFF
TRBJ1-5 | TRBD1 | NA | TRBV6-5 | CASSYSGTGGHQPQHF
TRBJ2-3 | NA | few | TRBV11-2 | CASSFGRVSADTQYF
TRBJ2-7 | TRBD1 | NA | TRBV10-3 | CAIRGRDRDYEQYF
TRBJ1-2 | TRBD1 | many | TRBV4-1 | CASSQDTGGAHYGYTF
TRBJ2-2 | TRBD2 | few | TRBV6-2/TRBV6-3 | CASSSTSPTNTGELFF
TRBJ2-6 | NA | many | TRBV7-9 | CASSHYLSGANVLTF
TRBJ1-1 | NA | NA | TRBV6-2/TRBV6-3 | CASHTLQGWTEAFF
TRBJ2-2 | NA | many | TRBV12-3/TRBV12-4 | CASRSDFPNTGELFF
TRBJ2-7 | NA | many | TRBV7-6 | CASSLGSGTRTGEQYF
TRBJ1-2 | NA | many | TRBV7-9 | CASSLESGDLYGYTF
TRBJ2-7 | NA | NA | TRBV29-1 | CSVAARGSYEQYF
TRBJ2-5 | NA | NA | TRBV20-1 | CSAHRVDQETQYF
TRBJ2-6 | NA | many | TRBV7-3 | CASSFGTGTFSGANVLTF
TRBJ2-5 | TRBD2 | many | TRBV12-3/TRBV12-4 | CASSPPGGFEVRETQYF
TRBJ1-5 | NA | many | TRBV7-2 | CASSPGGSSNQPQHF
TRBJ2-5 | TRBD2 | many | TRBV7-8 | CASSARAGGYQETQYF
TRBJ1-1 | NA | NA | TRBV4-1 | CASSRREGNTEAFF
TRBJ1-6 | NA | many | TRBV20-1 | CSATPPAGAYNSPLHF
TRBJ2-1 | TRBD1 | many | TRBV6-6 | CASSYPSGQGAAYNEQFF
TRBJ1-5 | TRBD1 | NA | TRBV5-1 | CASSLGQGSYSNQPQHF
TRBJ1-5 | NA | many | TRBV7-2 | CASSYYGQGNQPQHF
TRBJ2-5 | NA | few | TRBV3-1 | CASSQDAADQETQYF
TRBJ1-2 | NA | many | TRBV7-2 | CASSFRDGKYGYTF
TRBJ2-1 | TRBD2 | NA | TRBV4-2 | CASSQATSGGLNEQFF
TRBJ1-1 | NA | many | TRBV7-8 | CASSLEREMNTEAFF
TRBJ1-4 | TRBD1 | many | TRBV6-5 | CASSYSMGQGNEKLFF
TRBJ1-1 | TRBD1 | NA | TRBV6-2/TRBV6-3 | CASRRDRGRGMNTEAFF
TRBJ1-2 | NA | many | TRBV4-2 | CARVEVEGWGYTF
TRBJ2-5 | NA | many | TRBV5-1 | CASSLGLPGYQETQYF
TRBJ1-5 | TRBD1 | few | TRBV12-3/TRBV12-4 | CASSLGQGKGAQHF
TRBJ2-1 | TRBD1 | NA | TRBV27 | CASSLSQGAVYNEQFF
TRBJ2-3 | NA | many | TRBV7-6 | CASSLARGPTDTQYF
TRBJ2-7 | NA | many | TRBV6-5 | CASSYSRISYEQYF
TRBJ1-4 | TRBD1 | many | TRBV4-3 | CASSINRGTNEKLFF
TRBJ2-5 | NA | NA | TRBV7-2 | CASSLQTGRVETQYF
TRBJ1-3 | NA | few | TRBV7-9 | CASSLTDIARNTIYF
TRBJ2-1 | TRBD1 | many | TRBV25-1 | CASSAPGTGRNEQFF